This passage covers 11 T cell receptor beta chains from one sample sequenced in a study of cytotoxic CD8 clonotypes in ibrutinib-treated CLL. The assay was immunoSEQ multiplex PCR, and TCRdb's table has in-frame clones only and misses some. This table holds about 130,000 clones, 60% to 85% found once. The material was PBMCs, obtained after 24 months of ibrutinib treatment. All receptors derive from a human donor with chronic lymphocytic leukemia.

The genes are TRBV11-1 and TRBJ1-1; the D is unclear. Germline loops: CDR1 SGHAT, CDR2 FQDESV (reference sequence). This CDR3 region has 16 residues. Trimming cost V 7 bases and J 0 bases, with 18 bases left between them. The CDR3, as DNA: TGTGCCAGCACCCCCGGCTGGCCGTCGATGAACACTGAAGCTTTCTTT. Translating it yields CASTPGWPSMNTEAFF.

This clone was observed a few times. The CDR3 coding sequence is TGTGCCAGTAGCCGACAGACGTCCTACGAGCAGTACTTC. Translation gives CASSRQTSYEQYF. This sequence joins TRBV19 and TRBJ2-7; weak D call: TRBD1 (5 bases). CDR3 length equals 13 residues. From germline, CDR1 is LNHDA and CDR2 SQIVND (reference sequence). V was shortened by 6 bases and J by 1 base, with 10 bases between the two germline ends. Supplemented by reference TRBV19 and TRBJ2-7, the full variable domain reads DGGITQSPKYLFRKEGQNVTLSCEQNLNHDAMYWYRQDPGQGLRLIYYSQIVNDFQKGDIAEGYSVSREKKESFPLTVTSAQKNPTAFYLCASSRQTSYEQYFGPGTRLTVT.

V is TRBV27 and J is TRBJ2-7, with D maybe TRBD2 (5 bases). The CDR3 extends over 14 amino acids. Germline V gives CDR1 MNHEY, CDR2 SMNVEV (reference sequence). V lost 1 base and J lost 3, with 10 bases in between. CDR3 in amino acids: CASSLWSGDYEQYF. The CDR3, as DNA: TGTGCCAGCAGTTTATGGTCCGGGGACTACGAGCAGTACTTC.

CDR3 nucleotide sequence: TGTGCCAGCAGTTTATTTGGACTAGTCTACGAGCAGTACTTC. Its protein product is CASSLFGLVYEQYF. The V and J genes are TRBV28 and TRBJ2-7; 7 bases map to TRBD2. V lost 1 base, J lost 3 bases, and 3 bases stayed unmatched. The CDR3 has 14 amino acids. The V gene's germline CDR1 is MDHEN and CDR2 SYDVKM. Full variable domain (missing parts from reference TRBV28 and TRBJ2-7): DVKVTQSSRYLVKRTGEKVFLECVQDMDHENMFWYRQDPGLGLRLIYFSYDVKMKEKGDIPEGYSVSREKKERFSLILESASTNQTSMYLCASSLFGLVYEQYFGPGTRLTVT.

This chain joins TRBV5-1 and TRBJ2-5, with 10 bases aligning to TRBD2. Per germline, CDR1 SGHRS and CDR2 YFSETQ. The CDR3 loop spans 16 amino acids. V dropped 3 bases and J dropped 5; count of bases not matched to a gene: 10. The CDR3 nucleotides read TGCGCCAGCAGCTGGGGAGCGGGGGGGCCGCGGGAGACCCAGTACTTC. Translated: CASSWGAGGPRETQYF.

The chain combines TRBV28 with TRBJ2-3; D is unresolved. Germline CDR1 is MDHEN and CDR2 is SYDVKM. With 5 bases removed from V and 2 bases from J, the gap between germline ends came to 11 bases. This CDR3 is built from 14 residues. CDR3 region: CASSAYGLTDTQYF. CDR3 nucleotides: TGTGCCAGCAGTGCCTATGGCCTCACAGATACGCAGTATTTT.

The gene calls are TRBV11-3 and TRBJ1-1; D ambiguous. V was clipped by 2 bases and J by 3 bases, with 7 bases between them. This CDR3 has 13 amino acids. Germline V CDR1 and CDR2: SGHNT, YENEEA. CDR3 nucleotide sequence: TGTGCCAGCAGCTTATATAGGTACACTGAAGCTTTCTTT. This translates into CASSLYRYTEAFF.

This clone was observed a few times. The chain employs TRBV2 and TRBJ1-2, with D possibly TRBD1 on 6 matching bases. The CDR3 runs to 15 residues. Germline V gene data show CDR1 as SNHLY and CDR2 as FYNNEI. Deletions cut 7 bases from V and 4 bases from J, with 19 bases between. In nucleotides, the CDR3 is TGTGCCAGCACCCCCCCCGGGGGGGCTGGCTATGGCTACACCTTC. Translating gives CASTPPGGAGYGYTF. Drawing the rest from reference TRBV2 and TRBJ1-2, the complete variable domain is EPEVTQTPSHQVTQMGQEVILRCVPISNHLYFYWYRQILGQKVEFLVSFYNNEISEKSEIFDDQFSVERPDGSNFTLKIRSTKLEDSAMYFCASTPPGGAGYGYTFGSGTRLTVV.

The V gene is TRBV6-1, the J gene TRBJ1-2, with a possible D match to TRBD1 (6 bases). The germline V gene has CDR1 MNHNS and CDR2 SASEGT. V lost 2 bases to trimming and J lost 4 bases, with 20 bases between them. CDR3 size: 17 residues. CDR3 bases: TGTGCCAGCAGTGAACTCAAAGGACAGACCGGCTCCTATGGCTACACCTTC. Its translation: CASSELKGQTGSYGYTF.

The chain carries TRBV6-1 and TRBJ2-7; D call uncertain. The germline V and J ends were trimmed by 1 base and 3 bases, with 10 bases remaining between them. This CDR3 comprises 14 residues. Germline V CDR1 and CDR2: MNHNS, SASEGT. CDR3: CASSEGTAGYEQYF. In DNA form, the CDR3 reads TGTGCCAGCAGTGAAGGGACGGCAGGCTACGAGCAGTACTTC.

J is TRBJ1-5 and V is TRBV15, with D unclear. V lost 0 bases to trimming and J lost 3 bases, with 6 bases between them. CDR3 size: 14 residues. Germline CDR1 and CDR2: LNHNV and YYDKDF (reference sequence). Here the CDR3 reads CATSRDPFNQPQHF. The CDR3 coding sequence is TGTGCCACCAGCAGAGATCCCTTCAATCAGCCCCAGCATTTT.